A selection of T cell receptor beta chains follows, all from one sample in a study of blood T cell repertoires in COVID-19. Repertoires were generated with immunoSEQ multiplex PCR, while TCRdb's copy carries only in-frame clones and drops some. The data show under 200,000 clones, with 86% seen just once and 6% to 7.5% held by the top ten. The sample consisted of peripheral blood. The receptors derive from an elderly woman in a cohort sampled during active or convalescent COVID-19. CDR3s include the opening cysteine and the closing phenylalanine or tryptophan. Each record gives: D gene, V gene, J gene, CDR3 protein. The D gene is left open where the match is weak.

NA	TRBV10-2	TRBJ2-3	CASSPGRETDTQYF
TRBD1	TRBV2	TRBJ2-2	CASSLTTGGGELFF
NA	TRBV7-2	TRBJ2-1	CASSPRGDYTYNEQFF
NA	TRBV5-6	TRBJ2-2	CASSATRDSKWSGELFF
TRBD2	TRBV2	TRBJ2-5	CASSGLAGGETQYF
NA	TRBV30	TRBJ1-2	CAWSAQGNYGYTF
NA	TRBV5-1	TRBJ2-3	CASSYGSGDTQYF
NA	TRBV19	TRBJ1-4	CASSTRANEKLFF
NA	TRBV7-9	TRBJ1-4	CASSLSPEGANEKLFF
TRBD1	TRBV9	TRBJ2-2	CASTLEGQGSTGELFF
NA	TRBV19	TRBJ2-5	CASAQPGYRGETQYF
TRBD1	TRBV19	TRBJ2-1	CASSPGTGGLYNEQFF
TRBD1	TRBV7-2	TRBJ1-1	CASSLAGGGTEAFF
TRBD1	TRBV15	TRBJ1-2	CATRRGTGDLGGYTF
NA	TRBV30	TRBJ1-4	CAWRQITNEKLFF
TRBD1	TRBV3-1/TRBV3-2	TRBJ1-1	CASSPGTGEITEAFF
NA	TRBV6-5	TRBJ1-2	CASSTGQGGGYTF
TRBD2	TRBV5-1	TRBJ2-2	CASSSLVSGSTGELFF
TRBD1	TRBV19	TRBJ2-3	CASFGQGHTDTQYF
NA	TRBV9	TRBJ1-5	CASSVGGGGQPQHF
NA	TRBV3-1/TRBV3-2	TRBJ1-3	CASSPHDRHQSGNTIYF
NA	TRBV4-1	TRBJ2-3	CASSRAGGTDTQYF
NA	TRBV7-2	TRBJ2-5	CASSLVSSQVETQYF
TRBD2	TRBV2	TRBJ2-2	CASSDSAGGNTGELFF
NA	TRBV29-1	TRBJ2-2	CSVKASGTGELFF
TRBD1	TRBV29-1	TRBJ1-2	CSARDRGNYGYTF
NA	TRBV5-1	TRBJ1-3	CASTTDSGNTIYF
NA	TRBV20-1	TRBJ1-4	CSARHREKLFF
TRBD1	TRBV9	TRBJ2-5	CASSAGTGDETQYF
TRBD1	TRBV6-1	TRBJ1-2	CASSERGGTGGSNYGYTF
TRBD1	TRBV28	TRBJ2-5	CASSLIGGHLQETQYF
NA	TRBV21-1	TRBJ2-2	CASSKFSGKPLKASGRPNTGELFF
TRBD2	TRBV5-1	TRBJ2-7	CASSSPGTSGFSSSYEQYF
NA	TRBV19	TRBJ1-5	CASSIGSENQPQHF
NA	TRBV5-6	TRBJ2-5	CASSLVWGREETQYF
TRBD1	TRBV7-2	TRBJ2-3	CASSFRGQGSTDTQYF
TRBD1	TRBV6-5	TRBJ1-2	CASSPGQGSGYTF
NA	TRBV24-1	TRBJ2-5	CATSDHPSEQETQYF
NA	TRBV10-3	TRBJ1-3	CAISGQSSGNTIYF
NA	TRBV5-4	TRBJ2-2	CASSFVGGGTGELFF
TRBD1	TRBV6-5	TRBJ1-6	CASSYTGESSPLHF
NA	TRBV18	TRBJ2-1	CASSPTGLAFRPEQFF
NA	TRBV7-9	TRBJ1-6	CASSFDSGNNSPLHF
TRBD1	TRBV27	TRBJ1-5	CASSFTGTGRKPQHF
NA	TRBV28	TRBJ1-1	CASSLSDWRTEAFF
TRBD2	TRBV5-1	TRBJ2-2	CASTSGLAGMNTGELFF
NA	TRBV6-5	TRBJ1-5	CASSYNGQNQPQHF
TRBD1	TRBV5-1	TRBJ2-2	CASSLTGERAGELFF
NA	TRBV29-1	TRBJ2-4	CSVNDQLAKNIQYF
TRBD1	TRBV7-2	TRBJ2-3	CASSSFPDRGDTDTQYF
TRBD2	TRBV30	TRBJ2-3	CAWSPTSGGARVQYF
TRBD1	TRBV11-3	TRBJ1-3	CASTTTGTANTIYF
NA	TRBV5-1	TRBJ2-3	CASSLSGADTQYF
TRBD2	TRBV5-4	TRBJ2-2	CASSLAAGGTLTGELFF